This T cell receptor beta chain was captured in a study of cytomegalovirus exposure and HLA in healthy donors (dated by TCRdb to 2016 to 2017). For context, the study as a whole: An earlier analysis of under 600 of the donors reported more than 250 Gb of sequence data and approximately 110 million unique TCR beta sequences from 190 million or so T cells. Approximately 310 gigabases of sequencing data and around 85 million unique TCR sequences made up an early release that covered 640 HLA-typed donors. Of the roughly 400 genotyped donors, about 84% fell in the genetic ancestry cluster associated with self-reported Caucasian donors. The study was designed to test whether signatures of past pathogen exposure could be identified by cataloging public T cell receptors. The study used immunosequencing to profile the T cell repertoires of several hundred subjects and linked those repertoires to cytomegalovirus serostatus. In addition to the first cohort of 666 subjects, a separate validation cohort of 100 to 150 different subjects was used. To predict cytomegalovirus infection status, the study combined high-throughput TCR immunosequencing, statistical association of individual TCRs with disease status, and machine learning. A later analysis re-examined previously published TCR beta repertoires from over 500 donors and added high-resolution HLA genotyping to investigate patterns of TCR occurrence. Rather than using new phenotypic data, the later analysis identified candidate immune exposures from TCR beta sequences and from how often those sequences occurred across donors. To decide whether each TCR beta V gene segment behaved as functional or pseudogenic, an earlier analysis of approximately 600 of the donors relied on high-throughput TCR beta sequencing. Donor age, sex, ethnicity and CMV serostatus were compiled together with the repertoire data. Genome-wide SNP genotypes for about 65% of the 666 donors were used in a later genetic analysis, which treated that subset as a discovery cohort. All discovery cohort repertoires had been generated using a single sequencing platform. HLA typing included class I and class II loci at four-digit resolution. The number of donors typed differed by locus, with about 629-630 for A, B, C, DRB1 and DQB1, more than 500 for DQA1, approximately 580 for DPA1, and approximately 470 for DPB1. About five DR-DQ haplotypes were treated as single units for association and clustering because of strong linkage in the cohort. Among around 400 genotyped donors of the cohort, an average of roughly 230,000 unique TCR beta nucleotide sequences was sequenced per donor, of which about 18% were non-productive.

V lost 4 bases and J lost 6 bases, and the count of bases not matched to a germline gene is 10. The CDR1 and CDR2 encoded by the germline V gene are SGHRS and YFSETQ. The CDR3 numbers 17 residues from cysteine through phenylalanine. Of the read, only the CDR3 DNA is kept; its 51 bases are in frame from base 1. What the authors observed across the whole study: In vitro tests confirmed that a few of the cytomegalovirus-associated TCR beta chains recognize cytomegalovirus antigens. A further reported finding was that TCR beta sequences accurately predicted the HLA-A and HLA-B alleles for most subjects in the first cohort. In a later analysis, HLA-associated TCR beta chains showed more clonal expansion and lower generation probabilities than non-associated chains that were equally common. CMV serostatus was the only immune exposure information available for the cohort. Because some donors lacked HLA typing at each locus, the association tests relied only on the typed subset. The classifier was reported to diagnose cytomegalovirus status with high specificity and sensitivity in both the original cohort and the validation cohort. In an earlier analysis of some 500 of the donors, most TCR beta V segments were observed in productive rearrangements about 87% or about 30% of the time, broadly matching IMGT annotations. The authors suggested that the approach could potentially be extended to other disease states and immunological phenotypes. In a later analysis, the rate of TCR association differed among HLA loci, with DRB1 alleles having the most associated TCRs and HLA-C alleles having the fewest. In this cohort, only TCR beta chains were sequenced, and detectable features were limited by the absence of alpha or paired-chain data. In a later analysis, several top co-occurrence clusters were reported to appear linked to parvovirus B19, influenza, CMV and Epstein-Barr virus. At a false discovery rate of 0.05, a later analysis linked around 15,000 TCR beta sequences to specific HLA alleles. A cluster of highly shared sequence variants was judged likely to be a technical artifact of the sequencing pipeline. Correlated functional status among segregating V segments might reflect linkage disequilibrium, but an unknown experimental factor could not be ruled out. In a later genetic analysis, a missense DCLRE1C variant was associated with V-gene and J-gene trimming of TCR beta chains, and the association was replicated in an independent cohort. A total of fewer than 200 TCR beta chains were listed by the study as associated with cytomegalovirus. The presence/absence analyses assumed that sequencing depth was roughly uniform across donors, and that assumption may not be true. The 87-base-pair reads could not distinguish some IMGT-functional V segments, including TRBV6-2 and TRBV6-3, so those segments were excluded. Compared with the 666-donor mean, donors in an Asian-associated ancestry cluster had fewer N-insertions in productive TCRs, according to a later genetic analysis. Because counts were too low, seventeen rarely observed V segments, including chromosome 9 orphons, were excluded from the earlier analysis of around 590 of the donors. Strong co-occurrence of HLA alleles, especially DR and DQ, made assigning TCR associations to individual alleles difficult. A later analysis found that most CMV-associated TCR beta chains appeared HLA-restricted, with HLA associations seemingly driven largely by CMV exposure. Across donors, most TCR sequences were observed very rarely, whereas some public TCRs were present in many individuals.

The cohort was made up of 650 to 700 healthy bone marrow donors. At the time of sampling, every cohort member was nominally healthy, though immune exposures that went unrecorded were likely present. The donor was CMV seronegative and belonged to the group of 352 seronegative cohort members. A peripheral blood sample was collected from each donor, and TCR beta sequencing was performed on peripheral blood mononuclear cells. The Qiagen DNeasy Blood Extraction Kit was used to extract genomic DNA from the blood cell samples. Points on this clone: Its target antigen remains unknown. Base qualities are missing; no much larger clone stands one base away.

The receptor library was made with the immunoSEQ multiplex PCR assay. The multiplex PCR relied on a mix of 60 forward primers for TCR Vbeta segments and 13 reverse primers for TCR Jbeta segments. Amplification of the CDR3 region of rearranged TCR beta genes was performed with a multiplex PCR assay on genomic DNA. On the Illumina HiSeq System, the amplified TCR beta libraries were sequenced as 87-base-pair reads. In the paper's pipeline: Across the 640 or so repertoires, a later analysis counted some 81 million unique TCR beta chains, 9.5 million to 13 million of which were shared by at least two donors. Raw reads were error-corrected and collapsed into unique sequences by a nearest-neighbor algorithm in which closely related sequences were merged to remove PCR and sequencing errors. V, D and J gene segments were assigned by aligning CDR3 sequences to IMGT reference sequences. For a sequence to be retained, a match of at least six nucleotides was required to both a V gene segment and a J gene segment. A rearrangement was called productive if the CDR3 had no stop codons and remained in frame with V and J, and every other rearrangement was called non-productive. Following IMGT convention, CDR3 was defined as the stretch from the second conserved V-encoded cysteine up to the conserved J-encoded phenylalanine. Sequences without an unambiguous match to a single V gene segment were excluded from the earlier analysis of over 500 of the donors. In an earlier analysis of approximately 500 of the donors, a V segment was called functional when productive rearrangements were above 56.7%, and segregating when the standard deviation between donors exceeded 5%. A statistical classification framework was developed to diagnose cytomegalovirus status using the catalog of TCR beta chain sequences. In a later analysis, TCR nucleotide sequences were compared against IMGT/GENE-DB human TR gene sequences so that V and J genes could be assigned. A later analysis assigned CDR3 sequences and most-parsimonious VDJ recombination scenarios with the TCRdist pipeline. A later analysis defined each TCR beta chain by its CDR3 amino acid sequence plus V-gene family, and excluded reads lacking a unique V-gene family. A later analysis removed 450 to 600 highly shared, low-generation-probability nucleotide sequences to deal with suspected cross-contamination and a sequencing artifact. A later analysis calculated a clonal expansion index for each public chain from normalized within-repertoire ranks of inferred template counts. Generation probabilities in a later analysis came from a VDJ recombination model fitted to out-of-frame rearrangements, and those results were checked against IGoR. In a later analysis, hypergeometric tests were used to score TCR-TCR, TCR-HLA and TCR-CMV co-occurrence, with a repertoire-size bias correction applied to TCR pairs. False discovery rates were estimated in a later analysis by permuting HLA or CMV assignments 20 times. In a later analysis, co-occurring TCRs were grouped using DBSCAN, and TCRdist sequence similarity was added for clustering within HLA-allele-positive subsets. Repertoires with fewer than 30,000 or more than 120,000 public chains were left out of co-occurrence clustering, as were about five repertoires with anomalous nucleotide sharing. TCRdb holds this immuneACCESS table with in-frame rearrangements only. Some clones are missing; in checked studies, unresolved V genes explain under half, and the rest has no known cause. V, J and clone size reflect that table, while D and trimming were determined from the DNA. Counted in this sample were 95,000 to 130,000 clones; 8.5% to 10% of them appeared once. Of the sample, approximately 3% is held by the ten largest clones.

The TCR comes from a man younger than 40 in good health and CMV-seronegative. Sequenced material: PBMCs. The sequence is built from TRBV5-1 and TRBJ2-3, with TRBD2 identical over 14 junction bases. The DNA sequence reads TGCGCCAGCAGCCCCGGACTAGCGGGGGGTTCCGGGGATACGCAGTATTTT. It codes for CASSPGLAGGSGDTQYF.